This T cell receptor beta chain emerged from a study of cytotoxic CD8 clonotypes in ibrutinib-treated CLL (dated by TCRdb to the early 2020s). Regarding the complete study: The cohort included about 15 treatment-naive and under 13 relapsed/refractory patients; around 17 were IGHV unmutated. Responses were partial in roughly 25 patients and complete in 2; after median approximately 66 months follow-up, about 14 stayed in remission and approximately twelve progressed. Response samples were obtained after a median of roughly eleven months of treatment, with a range of about 6 to 36 months. Cryopreserved peripheral blood mononuclear cells were obtained prior to treatment, at the time of response, and at either disease progression or sustained remission. All remission and progressive disease samples were collected while patients were still receiving ibrutinib. Of the approximately 87 participants in the trial, about two dozen had longitudinal samples available. Samples averaged roughly 280,000 productive templates and tens of thousands of productive rearrangements.

From cysteine to phenylalanine, the CDR3 is 15 amino acids long. The CDR3 DNA has 45 bases and is translated from base 1. Sequences LNHDA (CDR1) and SQIVND (CDR2) are obtained from the germline V gene (reference sequence). V ends up 4 bases short and J 4 bases short, with an unmatched junction base count of 9. Note on this clone: The clone's antigen remains unknown. The sample holds no much larger clone one base away, and base qualities are not on file.

In the paper's terms, the time point label means: approximately 25 months on ibrutinib. For TCR beta library preparation, around 2.1 micrograms of genomic DNA were extracted from the cryopreserved PBMCs. Longitudinal blood samples from CLL patients on ibrutinib monotherapy underwent high-throughput TCR beta sequencing. The patients took part in an open-label, single-center phase 2 trial of ibrutinib monotherapy. Each clonotype received, on average, about 10x coverage in deep resolution sequencing performed on a MiSeq, where the target depth lay between 1 in 1 million and 1 in 200,000 T cells. The immunoSEQ hsTCRB Kit was used to generate TCR beta libraries. Turning to the authors' computational methods: Data were analyzed with ImmunoSEQ Data Assistant and ImmunoSEQ Analyzer, with V, D and J genes assigned per IMGT definitions. Clonality, with values ranging from 0 to 1, was calculated as one minus the normalized Shannon entropy of productive rearrangement frequencies. Only overrepresented clonotypes making up at least 0.05% of each patient's repertoire were included in the public clonotype analysis. Some 13 repertoires from age-matched healthy donors, obtained from immuneACCESS, served as clonality controls. TCRdb mirrors the immuneACCESS table, restricted to in-frame sequences. Some clones are absent from its copies; in checked studies, under half trace to an unresolved V gene, and the reason for the others is unknown. D and trimming come from the DNA, and the V and J calls and clone size come from that table. The table for this sample lists 100,000 to 150,000 clones; approximately 83% of them were counted only once. The top ten clonotypes cover roughly 2% of the sample.

Summary of the overall study and its limitations: Public clonotypes were found to be uncommon and were observed to contract or remain stable during treatment; the increase in clonality was shown to reflect expansion of private clonotypes at ibrutinib response. Lymph node repertoires were not examined, and the timing of sampling was not matched between patients in sustained remission and those whose disease progressed. Clonality rose at ibrutinib response, remained stable during sustained remission, and dropped back toward baseline at progression. At baseline, clonality was higher than in age-matched healthy donors and showed a strong correlation with circulating CD8+ T-cell counts.

The sample was PBMCs, taken after 24 months of ibrutinib treatment. This TCR was sampled from a human donor with chronic lymphocytic leukemia. The rearrangement combines TRBV19 with TRBJ2-7, and 8 junction bases match TRBD2. The bases are TGTGCCAGTAGTACGCCGGGACTAGGCGTATACGAGCAGTACTTC. Its coded protein is CASSTPGLGVYEQYF.